The 8 T cell receptor beta chains below come from one sample, sequenced in a study of cytomegalovirus exposure and HLA in healthy donors. 13 Jbeta primers and 60 Vbeta primers were used for the PCR. Repertoires were generated with immunoSEQ multiplex PCR, while TCRdb's copy carries only in-frame clones and drops some. The top ten clones hold about 1.8% of a sample with roughly 99,000 clones, 74% of them seen once. The sample was PBMCs. The receptors stem from a male donor in good health and CMV-seronegative.

The J gene is TRBJ2-7, the V gene TRBV30; weak D call: TRBD2 (6 bases). The CDR3 has 13 residues. V was shortened by 1 base and J by 1 base, with 8 bases between the two germline ends. Germline V gene lookup returns CDR1 GTSNPN and CDR2 SVGIG (reference sequence). CDR3 coding DNA: TGTGCCTGGAGTGACGGGAGTTCCTACGAGCAGTACTTC. Translation gives CAWSDGSSYEQYF.

This clone was picked up a small number of times. The V and J genes are TRBV2 and TRBJ2-3, with TRBD2 matching 8 bases. The length of the CDR3 is 14 residues. Germline V gene data show CDR1 as SNHLY and CDR2 as FYNNEI. V was clipped by 4 bases and J by 6 bases; unmatched bases: 6. CDR3 amino acids: CASSGGRSVDTQYF. CDR3 bases: TGTGCCAGCAGTGGCGGGAGGAGCGTGGATACGCAGTATTTT.

This clone has just one count. This chain uses TRBV19 with TRBJ2-3; the match to TRBD2 covers 15 bases. Germline V gives CDR1 LNHDA, CDR2 SQIVND (reference sequence). The CDR3 length is 16 residues. Trimming at V came to 4 bases and at J to 4 bases, leaving 3 bases not matched to a gene. Here the CDR3 DNA reads TGTGCCAGTAGTACCGGACTAGCGGGGGGGGCAGATACGCAGTATTTT. Its protein product is CASSTGLAGGADTQYF.

This rearrangement joins TRBV6-5 to TRBJ1-1; perhaps TRBD1 as D (5 bases). There are 12 residues in the CDR3. The germline V gene has CDR1 MNHEY and CDR2 SVGAGI. V was shortened by 5 bases and J by 6 bases, with 10 bases between the two germline ends. CDR3 residues: CASSETGPEAFF. DNA of the CDR3: TGTGCCAGCAGTGAAACAGGACCTGAAGCTTTCTTT.

This clone was found a few times. CDR3 DNA: TGTGCCACCTCGGGACTAGCCGGTTACGAGCAGTACTTC. This gives the protein CATSGLAGYEQYF. The chain links TRBV7-9 to TRBJ2-7; 9 nucleotides align to TRBD2. Germline trimming cut 10 bases from V and 4 bases from J; bases unmatched to any gene: 8. This CDR3 spans 13 amino acids. Germline lookup yields CDR1 SEHNR and CDR2 FQNEAQ (reference sequence).

In its sample, this clone was seen a few times. This sequence joins TRBV30 and TRBJ1-4; 8 nucleotides line up with TRBD1. The germline gives CDR1 GTSNPN, CDR2 SVGIG (reference sequence). The CDR3 consists of 14 residues. V lost 4 bases to trimming and J lost 2 bases; unmatched junction nucleotides: 3. The CDR3 loop is CAWTQGATNEKLFF. CDR3 in DNA: TGTGCCTGGACCCAGGGGGCGACTAATGAAAAACTGTTTTTT.

The chain carries TRBV27 and TRBJ2-3; a possible D gene is TRBD2 (5 bases). Germline loops: CDR1 MNHEY, CDR2 SMNVEV (reference sequence). The CDR3 is 15 amino acids. The V end was cut by 3 bases, the J end by 4 bases, with 14 bases between. The CDR3 is CASSLSGLLADTQYF. The CDR3, as DNA: TGTGCCAGCAGTTTGTCGGGATTACTGGCAGATACGCAGTATTTT.

This chain joins TRBV6-6 and TRBJ1-4, with D possibly TRBD1 on 5 matching bases. CDR1 and CDR2 (germline): MNHNY, SVGAGI (reference sequence). Trimming left V 7 bases short and J 0 bases short, with 9 bases between. The CDR3 runs 14 residues. Written as DNA, the CDR3 is TGTGCCAGCATCAGGGATGCAACTAATGAAAAACTGTTTTTT. It is translated as CASIRDATNEKLFF.